Listed below are T cell receptor beta chains from one sample, sequenced in a study of post-analysis software for immune sequencing data. TCRdb reanalysed the PCR reads using MiXCR and keeps one entry per CDR3 protein. This table has roughly 800,000 distinct CDR3 sequences, roughly 50% appearing once. Sequencing was done on a sample of blood. The origin of the receptors is a girl aged 10 to 17 with multiple sclerosis. Both conserved end residues are part of each CDR3. The D gene is left open where the match is weak. Part of the rows lack a size; the others show once, few, many or a class for expanded clones.

NA,TRBV20-1,TRBJ2-5,NA,TGCAGTGCTAGACAGGGTATCCTCCAAGAGACCCAGTACTTC,CSARQGILQETQYF
NA,TRBV3-1,TRBJ2-5,NA,TGTGCCAGCAGCCATCGTGGAGATCAAGAGACCCAGTACTTC,CASSHRGDQETQYF
TRBD2,TRBV2,TRBJ2-5,NA,TGTGCCAGCAGTGAACCCCTAGCGGGCACCCAAGAGACCCAGTACTTC,CASSEPLAGTQETQYF
NA,TRBV7-9,TRBJ1-1,NA,TGTGCCAGCAGCAAAAACAGGGATGAAGCTTTCTTT,CASSKNRDEAFF
NA,TRBV6-5,TRBJ1-1,NA,TGTGCCAGCAGTTACTCGACCACGAACACTGAAGCTTTCTTT,CASSYSTTNTEAFF
NA,TRBV5-1,TRBJ2-3,NA,TGCGCCAGCAGCGTTGACCCTGGAGATACGCAGTATTTT,CASSVDPGDTQYF
NA,TRBV29-1,TRBJ2-5,NA,TGCAGCTACTTCAAGGGGCAGGAGACCCAGTACTTC,CSYFKGQETQYF
NA,TRBV15,TRBJ2-1,few,TGTGCCACCAGCAGAGAGGACTTTCCGCAGTTCTTC,CATSREDFPQFF
TRBD1,TRBV20-1,TRBJ2-7,NA,TGCAGTGCTAGAAGGGACAGGGGCAGGTACGAGCAGTACTTC,CSARRDRGRYEQYF
NA,TRBV7-2,TRBJ2-3,NA,TGTGCCAGCAGCTTGAGGCGGGGAGACACAGATACGCAGTATTTT,CASSLRRGDTDTQYF
NA,TRBV20-1,TRBJ2-7,once,TGCAGTGCTAGAGATCTCGGTGTGAGAGACGAGCAGTACTTC,CSARDLGVRDEQYF
TRBD1,TRBV7-9,TRBJ1-1,NA,TGTGCCAGCAGATACAGGGGGAACACTGAAGCTTTCTTT,CASRYRGNTEAFF
TRBD2,TRBV9,TRBJ2-1,NA,TGTGCCAGCATCCTTGAACTAGCGGTACTGTACAATGAGCAGTTCTTC,CASILELAVLYNEQFF
TRBD1,TRBV7-7,TRBJ1-2,NA,TGTGCTAGCAGCCCGCCCCGCAGGGGGCTTGGCTACACCTTC,CASSPPRRGLGYTF
TRBD1,TRBV25-1,TRBJ1-5,NA,TGTGCCAGCAGTGAATCCGGGACAGGGGCCAATCAGCCCCAGCATTTT,CASSESGTGANQPQHF
NA,TRBV6-6,TRBJ1-2,few,TGTGCCAGCAGTTACTCGGTGGTGGGTGTCCAAACGGGGGGCTACACCTTC,CASSYSVVGVQTGGYTF
TRBD2,TRBV5-1,TRBJ2-1,NA,TGCGCCAGCAGTAAGACTCGGACTAGTGGTAAGGGCTACAATGAGCAGTTCTTC,CASSKTRTSGKGYNEQFF
NA,TRBV29-1,TRBJ1-2,NA,TGCAGCGCTCGGGACACAGCTAACTATGGCTACACCTTC,CSARDTANYGYTF
NA,TRBV20-1,TRBJ2-5,NA,TGCAGTGCTAGACAGGGGATTCGGGAGACCCAGTACTTC,CSARQGIRETQYF
TRBD1,TRBV18,TRBJ2-7,NA,TGTGCCAGCTCACCGGGACAGGACGGCTACGAGCAGTACTTC,CASSPGQDGYEQYF
TRBD2,TRBV2,TRBJ2-1,NA,TGTGCCAGCAGCCGTCTAGCGGGAGGGATTTACAATGAGCAGTTCTTC,CASSRLAGGIYNEQFF
TRBD2,TRBV20-1,TRBJ2-1,NA,TGCAGTGGAGGGACTAGCGGGAGGGCCCGCAATGAGCAGTTCTTC,CSGGTSGRARNEQFF
TRBD2,TRBV12-5,TRBJ2-5,few,TGTGCTAGTGGTTTGGGCGCTAGCGGGTTCCAAGAGACCCAGTACTTC,CASGLGASGFQETQYF
NA,TRBV6-6,TRBJ2-7,NA,TGTGCCAGCAGTTACGGCTCCCCAGGCATTTCGTCCTACGAGCAGTACTTC,CASSYGSPGISSYEQYF
TRBD1,TRBV2,TRBJ2-7,NA,TGTGCCAGCAGTGGGGGACAGACCTACGAGCAGTACTTC,CASSGGQTYEQYF
NA,TRBV20-1,TRBJ2-7,NA,TGCAGTGCTAGAGATCACAGGGGGGGCTACGAGCAGTACTTC,CSARDHRGGYEQYF
TRBD2,TRBV4-1,TRBJ2-1,NA,TGCGCCAGCAGCCAACCGGGACTAGCTGAGCATGAGCAGTTCTTC,CASSQPGLAEHEQFF
TRBD2,TRBV29-1,TRBJ2-2,NA,TGCAGCGCTCTACCTAGGATTGGGGGGGAGCGGTTTTTT,CSALPRIGGERFF
TRBD2,TRBV14,TRBJ2-1,once,TGTGCCAGCAGCCAATTAGGACTAGCGGGAGATGAGCAGTTCTTC,CASSQLGLAGDEQFF
TRBD1,TRBV6-5,TRBJ2-7,few,TGTGCCAGCAGCCACAGGGGTGGCGAGCAGTACTTC,CASSHRGGEQYF
TRBD1,TRBV15,TRBJ1-2,few,TGTGCCACCAGCAGAGAAAGACAGGGGGCGGGTGGCTACACCTTC,CATSRERQGAGGYTF
NA,TRBV4-1,TRBJ2-7,NA,TGCGCCAGCAGCCAAGAGTCCGGGTTCCCCGAGCAGTACTTC,CASSQESGFPEQYF
NA,TRBV5-1,TRBJ2-7,few,TGCGCCAGCAGGGACTCGCCGGCCGAAGCCGAGTACTTC,CASRDSPAEAEYF
NA,TRBV6-5,TRBJ2-6,many,TGTGCCAGCAGCCAGAGCTCTGGGGCCAACGTCCTGACTTTC,CASSQSSGANVLTF
NA,TRBV29-1,TRBJ1-1,NA,TGCAGCGTTGACGACGGAGTCATGAACACTGAAGCTTTCTTT,CSVDDGVMNTEAFF
TRBD2,TRBV7-2,TRBJ2-3,NA,TGTGCCAGCAAATTTAGCGGGAAAAATACGCAGTATTTT,CASKFSGKNTQYF
NA,TRBV12-3/TRBV12-4,TRBJ2-7,NA,TGTGCCAGCAGTCTGATCAGGGGCTACGAGCAGTACTTC,CASSLIRGYEQYF
NA,TRBV7-9,TRBJ1-6,few,TGTGCCAGCAGCTTACGATCACCCCTCCACTTT,CASSLRSPLHF
NA,TRBV19,TRBJ1-2,NA,TGTGCCAGTAGTCCAAAGACAGCTGCCTATGGCTACACCTTC,CASSPKTAAYGYTF
TRBD1,TRBV7-3,TRBJ2-1,NA,TGTGCCAGCAGCTTCGGGACAGGGGGCAATTGGGAGCAGTTCTTC,CASSFGTGGNWEQFF
TRBD1,TRBV13,TRBJ2-5,NA,TGTGCCAGCAGAGTACAGGGGGATGTGACCCAGTACTTC,CASRVQGDVTQYF